This T cell receptor beta chain was identified in a study of T cell repertoires in cytomegalovirus infection. Across the study: From public TCR beta signatures came an indication of both CMV infection and matching HLA type. Findings and caveats of the study: HLA-C-restricted, CMV-specific TCR beta clonotypes were dominant ex vivo. Cumulative public TCR beta family frequency identified carriers of CMV plus the relevant HLA.

Note on this clonotype: The antigen remains undetermined.

In TCRdb, the reads were re-called with MiXCR into one record per CDR3 protein. The table shows fewer than 250,000 distinct CDR3 sequences, with under 25% occurring only once. Between the trimmed V and J ends, which lost 6 bases and 5 bases, there was a span of 19 bases. CDR3 length: 15 residues. The chain is built from TRBV12-3 or TRBV12-4 and TRBJ1-1, with a weak D call TRBD1 (6 bases). This sequence was found in a human donor in good health (CMV status not recorded). Some clones in this sample may be carry-over from other donors' samples. Material for sequencing was CD8+ T cells from PBMCs. The CDR3 protein is CASSSPREGETEAFF. CDR3 coding DNA: TGTGCCAGCAGCTCTCCCAGGGAGGGGGAAACTGAAGCTTTCTTT.